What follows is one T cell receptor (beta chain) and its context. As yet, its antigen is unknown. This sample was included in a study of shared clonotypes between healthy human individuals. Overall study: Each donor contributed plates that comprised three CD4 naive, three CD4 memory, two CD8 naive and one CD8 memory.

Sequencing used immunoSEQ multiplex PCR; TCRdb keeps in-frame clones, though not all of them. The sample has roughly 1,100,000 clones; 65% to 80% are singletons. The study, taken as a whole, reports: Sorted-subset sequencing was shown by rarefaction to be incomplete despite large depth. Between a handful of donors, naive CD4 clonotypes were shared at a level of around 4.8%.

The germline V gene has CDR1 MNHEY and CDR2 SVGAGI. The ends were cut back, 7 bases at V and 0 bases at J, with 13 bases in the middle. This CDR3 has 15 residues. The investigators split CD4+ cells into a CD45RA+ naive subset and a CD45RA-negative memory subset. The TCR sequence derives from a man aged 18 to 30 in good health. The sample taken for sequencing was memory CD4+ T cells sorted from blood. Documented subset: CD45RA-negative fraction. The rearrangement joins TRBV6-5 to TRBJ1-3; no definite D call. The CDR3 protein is CASTSGRSSGNTIYF. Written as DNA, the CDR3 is TGTGCCAGCACCTCCGGGAGAAGCTCTGGAAACACCATATATTTT.